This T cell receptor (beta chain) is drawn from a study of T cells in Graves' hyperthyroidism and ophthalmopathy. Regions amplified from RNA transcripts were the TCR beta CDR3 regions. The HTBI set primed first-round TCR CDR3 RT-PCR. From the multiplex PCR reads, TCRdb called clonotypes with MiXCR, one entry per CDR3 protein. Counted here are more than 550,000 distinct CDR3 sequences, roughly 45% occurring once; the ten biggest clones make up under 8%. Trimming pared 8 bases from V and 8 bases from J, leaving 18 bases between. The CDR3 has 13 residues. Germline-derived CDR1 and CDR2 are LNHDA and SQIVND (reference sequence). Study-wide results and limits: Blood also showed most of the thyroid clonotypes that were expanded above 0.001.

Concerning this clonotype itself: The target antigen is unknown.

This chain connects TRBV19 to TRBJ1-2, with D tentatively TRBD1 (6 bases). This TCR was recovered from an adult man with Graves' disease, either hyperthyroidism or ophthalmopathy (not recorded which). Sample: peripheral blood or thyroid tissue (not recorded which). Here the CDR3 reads CASSKRDTDGYTF. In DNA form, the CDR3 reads TGTGCCAGTTCCAAACGGGACACCGACGGCTACACCTTC.